This T cell receptor (beta chain) was identified in a study of CD8 T cells in Susac syndrome. Points from the study as a whole: As acknowledged by the study, its TCR sequencing and HLA analysis included a relatively small number of individuals.

Concerning this clonotype: Its antigen remains unidentified.

High-throughput TCR beta sequencing covered peripheral CD8+ and CD4+ T cells. The multiple sclerosis control group comprised treatment-naive patients with stable or active relapsing-remitting disease. Between the trimmed V and J ends, which lost 7 bases and 2 bases, there was a span of 18 bases. Germline V gene sequence: CDR1 SQVTM, CDR2 ANQGSEA. The CDR3 loop spans 16 amino acids. Random hexamers were used to reverse transcribe an amount of about 0.5 to 1 ug RNA. The amplification used immunoSEQ multiplex PCR on TCR beta CDR3; it spanned 54 Vbeta and 13 Jbeta. One entry per CDR3 protein, called by TCRdb with MiXCR from the immunoSEQ multiplex PCR reads. The sample includes 200,000 to 250,000 distinct CDR3 sequences, around 95% of them seen just once.

Sequencing input: CD4+ T cells from PBMCs. The chain is built from TRBV29-1 and TRBJ2-6, with TRBD2 as a possible D gene (5 bases). This clonotype was obtained from a human donor with multiple sclerosis. CDR3 in amino acids: CSAEEGRGTGANVLTF. The DNA for the CDR3 is TGCAGCGCTGAGGAAGGACGGGGTACTGGGGCCAACGTCCTGACTTTC.